Listed below are T cell receptor beta chains from one sample, sequenced in a study of blood T cell repertoires in COVID-19. TCRdb's table, derived via immunoSEQ multiplex PCR, lists solely in-frame clones and lacks some. The sample gives about 82,000 clones, 75% to 85% of which show up once; more than 10% is in the top ten. Sequenced input: peripheral blood. All receptors come from a woman in her forties with active or convalescent COVID-19. Both conserved end residues are part of each CDR3. The D gene is left open where the match is weak. Clone size appears in some rows only: once, few, many, or a class for an expanded clone.

V,size,D,J,DNA,CDR3
TRBV28,-,TRBD2,TRBJ2-7,TGTGCCAGCAGCTTAGCCCCCCGGAGCGGGGGAACTTACGAGCAGTACTTC,CASSLAPRSGGTYEQYF
TRBV19,-,-,TRBJ2-7,TGTGCCAGTAGTACCCCCCGACAGCGTACTTCCTACGAGCAGTACTTC,CASSTPRQRTSYEQYF
TRBV13,-,TRBD2,TRBJ2-1,TGTGCCAGCAGCCCCAGACTAGCGCCAGAGAATGAGCAGTTCTTC,CASSPRLAPENEQFF
TRBV5-1,once,-,TRBJ2-4,TGCGCCAGCAGCTTGGATTACAGGGAGTGGGGTTTTCAGTACTTC,CASSLDYREWGFQYF
TRBV5-8,once,-,TRBJ1-5,TGTGCCAGCAGCTTGACAGGCTTTAGCAATCAGCCCCAGCATTTT,CASSLTGFSNQPQHF
TRBV6-5,few,-,TRBJ1-6,TGTGCCAGCAGTTACCCGGAGGATAATTCACCCCTCCACTTT,CASSYPEDNSPLHF
TRBV19,-,TRBD1,TRBJ1-1,TGTGCCAGTAGTATACGGACAGGGGGTGGTACTGAAGCTTTCTTT,CASSIRTGGGTEAFF
TRBV7-8,-,-,TRBJ2-5,TGTGCCAGCAGCTTCCCAGGGGAAGAGACCCAGTACTTC,CASSFPGEETQYF
TRBV28,-,TRBD1,TRBJ1-5,TGTGCCAGCAGTGATCGGACAGGGGAAAATAGCAATCAGCCCCAGCATTTT,CASSDRTGENSNQPQHF
TRBV7-7,few,TRBD2,TRBJ2-3,TGTGCCAGCAGCTTAACTAGCGGGGTGGGAGGCACAGATACGCAGTATTTT,CASSLTSGVGGTDTQYF
TRBV10-3,-,TRBD1,TRBJ1-1,TGTGCCATCAGTCCCGGGACAGGGGGAACTGAAGCTTTCTTT,CAISPGTGGTEAFF
TRBV6-5,-,-,TRBJ2-1,TGTGCCAGCAGGCTACTCGTCTACAATGAGCAGTTCTTC,CASRLLVYNEQFF
TRBV19,once,-,TRBJ1-5,TGTGCCAGTAGCACCGAACGATTGCAGGGTAGGGATCAGCCCCAGCATTTT,CASSTERLQGRDQPQHF
TRBV5-4,-,-,TRBJ1-3,TGTGCCAGCAGCTTGTACGGGGGCTCTGGAAACACCATATATTTT,CASSLYGGSGNTIYF
TRBV3-1/TRBV3-2,-,TRBD2,TRBJ2-5,TGTGCCAGCAGCCAAGGACCTAGCGGGGAGGGGACCCAGTACTTC,CASSQGPSGEGTQYF
TRBV12-3/TRBV12-4,-,-,TRBJ1-5,TGTGCCAGCAACCCGGGGGAGGATCAGCCCCAGCATTTT,CASNPGEDQPQHF
TRBV5-1,-,-,TRBJ2-5,TGCGCCAGCAAGCGCGGCGGCCAAGAGACCCAGTACTTC,CASKRGGQETQYF
TRBV21-1,few,-,TRBJ1-2,TGTGCCAGCAAGCCGGGACAGCATAACTATGGCTACACCTTC,CASKPGQHNYGYTF
TRBV6-2/TRBV6-3,few,-,TRBJ2-2,TGTGCCAGCAGTTACTCCGCGATCGGGGAGCTGTTTTTT,CASSYSAIGELFF
TRBV13,-,TRBD1,TRBJ1-5,TGTGCCAGCAGCCGGACAGGCTATAGCAATCAGCCCCAGCATTTT,CASSRTGYSNQPQHF
TRBV7-9,-,-,TRBJ2-7,TGTGCCAGCAGCTTAGGTGTCCTGAGGGAGCAGTACTTC,CASSLGVLREQYF
TRBV7-9,-,-,TRBJ1-6,TGTGCCAGCAGCTCCCCCGCCGGGACACTTAATTCACCCCTCCACTTT,CASSSPAGTLNSPLHF
TRBV7-2,-,TRBD2,TRBJ2-1,TGTGCCAGCAGCTACCCAGCGGGAGCCCCCTCCTACAATGAGCAGTTCTTC,CASSYPAGAPSYNEQFF
TRBV10-3,-,TRBD2,TRBJ2-3,TGTGCCATCTTGGCTAGCGGGAGGATTACAGATACGCAGTATTTT,CAILASGRITDTQYF
TRBV6-5,-,TRBD2,TRBJ2-1,TGTGCCAGCACCCGCGGGGGCTACAATGAGCAGTTCTTC,CASTRGGYNEQFF
TRBV3-1/TRBV3-2,once,-,TRBJ2-5,TGTGCCAGCAGCCCGGACCGGGGGACCCAGTACTTC,CASSPDRGTQYF
TRBV24-1,-,TRBD1,TRBJ1-2,TGTGCCACCAGTGATTTCACAGGGGGCCGTGGCTACACCTTC,CATSDFTGGRGYTF
TRBV7-6,-,-,TRBJ2-3,TGTGCCAGCAGCTTTACAGCTGGTTGGACAGATACGCAGTATTTT,CASSFTAGWTDTQYF
TRBV12-3/TRBV12-4,-,TRBD1,TRBJ2-1,TGTGCCAGCAGCAAAGGACAGGGTGGTGAGCAGTTCTTC,CASSKGQGGEQFF
TRBV10-2,-,-,TRBJ1-2,TGCGCCAGCAGCGGAGGGAGGGCCAACTATGGCTACACCTTC,CASSGGRANYGYTF
TRBV6-2/TRBV6-3,-,-,TRBJ2-7,TGTGCCAGCAGTCCGTATGAGGACTACGAGCAGTACTTC,CASSPYEDYEQYF
TRBV27,-,TRBD2,TRBJ2-3,TGTGCCAGCAGCTCTCTAGCGGGCCCCACAGATACGCAGTATTTT,CASSSLAGPTDTQYF
TRBV6-5,-,-,TRBJ1-4,TGTGCCAGCAGTTACTCTGGGCCCAACGGTTATGAAAAACTGTTTTTT,CASSYSGPNGYEKLFF
TRBV6-5,few,TRBD2,TRBJ2-1,TGTGCCAGCAGAGCCAGCGGGAGTTCCTACAATGAGCAGTTCTTC,CASRASGSSYNEQFF
TRBV14,-,-,TRBJ2-3,TGTGCCAGCAGCCCCCTTACCGGAGCAGATACGCAGTATTTT,CASSPLTGADTQYF
TRBV4-2,-,-,TRBJ1-4,TGTGCCAGCAGCCAAGCAGCGTTGGTATCCGGTGAAAAACTGTTTTTT,CASSQAALVSGEKLFF
TRBV5-6,once,TRBD1,TRBJ2-4,TGTGCCAGTTTCTCCGGGACAGGGGGATTCAAAAACATTCAGTACTTC,CASFSGTGGFKNIQYF